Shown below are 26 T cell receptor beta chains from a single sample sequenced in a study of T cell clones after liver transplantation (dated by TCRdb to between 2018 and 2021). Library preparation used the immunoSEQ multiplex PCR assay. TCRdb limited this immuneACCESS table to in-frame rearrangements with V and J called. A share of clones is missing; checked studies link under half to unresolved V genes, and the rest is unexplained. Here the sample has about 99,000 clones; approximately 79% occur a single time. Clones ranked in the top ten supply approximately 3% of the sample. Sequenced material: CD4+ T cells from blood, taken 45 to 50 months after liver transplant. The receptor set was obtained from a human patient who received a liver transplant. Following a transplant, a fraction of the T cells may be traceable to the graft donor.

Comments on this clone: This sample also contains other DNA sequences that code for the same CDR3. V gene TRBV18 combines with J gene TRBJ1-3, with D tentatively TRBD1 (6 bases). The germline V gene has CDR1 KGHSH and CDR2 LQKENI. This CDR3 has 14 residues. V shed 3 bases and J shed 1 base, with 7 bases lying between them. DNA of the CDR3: TGTGCCAGCTCACCGCAGGGGTCTGGAAACACCATATATTTT. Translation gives CASSPQGSGNTIYF. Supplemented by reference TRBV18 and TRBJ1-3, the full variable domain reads NAGVMQNPRHLVRRRGQEARLRCSPMKGHSHVYWYRQLPEEGLKFMVYLQKENIIDESGMPKERFSAEFPKEGPSILRIQQVVRGDSAAYFCASSPQGSGNTIYFGEGSWLTVV.

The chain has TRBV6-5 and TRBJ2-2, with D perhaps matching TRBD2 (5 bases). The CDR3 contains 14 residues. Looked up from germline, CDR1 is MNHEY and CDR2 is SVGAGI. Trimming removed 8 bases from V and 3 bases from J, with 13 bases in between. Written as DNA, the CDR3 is TGTGCCAGCCAAGTCCTAGCCTACACCGGGGAGCTGTTTTTT. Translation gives CASQVLAYTGELFF.

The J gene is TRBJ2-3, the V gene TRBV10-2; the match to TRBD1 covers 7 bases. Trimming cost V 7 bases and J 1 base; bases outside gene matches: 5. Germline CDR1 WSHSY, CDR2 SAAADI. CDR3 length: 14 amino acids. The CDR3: CASNRQGGTDTQYF. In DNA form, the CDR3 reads TGCGCCAGCAACCGACAGGGCGGCACAGATACGCAGTATTTT.

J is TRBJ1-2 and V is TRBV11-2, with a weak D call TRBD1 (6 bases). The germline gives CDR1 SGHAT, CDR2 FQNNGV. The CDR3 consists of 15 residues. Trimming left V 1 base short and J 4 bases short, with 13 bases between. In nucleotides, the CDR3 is TGTGCCAGCAGCTTAGGGGGGGCTTCAGGCTATGGCTACACCTTC. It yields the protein CASSLGGASGYGYTF. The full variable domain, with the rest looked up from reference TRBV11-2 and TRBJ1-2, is EAGVAQSPRYKIIEKRQSVAFWCNPISGHATLYWYQQILGQGPKLLIQFQNNGVVDDSQLPKDRFSAERLKGVDSTLKIQPAKLEDSAVYLCASSLGGASGYGYTFGSGTRLTVV.

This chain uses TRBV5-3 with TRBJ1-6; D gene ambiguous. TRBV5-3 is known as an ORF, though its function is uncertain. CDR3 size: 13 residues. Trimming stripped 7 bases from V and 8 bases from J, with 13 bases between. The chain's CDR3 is CARPRGQDSPLHF. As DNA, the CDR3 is TGTGCCAGACCCCGAGGTCAGGATTCACCCCTCCACTTT.

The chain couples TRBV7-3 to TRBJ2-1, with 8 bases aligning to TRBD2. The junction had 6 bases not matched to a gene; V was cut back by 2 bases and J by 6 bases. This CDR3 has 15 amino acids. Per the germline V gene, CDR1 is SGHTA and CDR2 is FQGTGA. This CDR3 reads CASSLGGLASNEQFF. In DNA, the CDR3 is TGTGCCAGCAGCTTAGGAGGACTAGCAAGCAATGAGCAGTTCTTC.

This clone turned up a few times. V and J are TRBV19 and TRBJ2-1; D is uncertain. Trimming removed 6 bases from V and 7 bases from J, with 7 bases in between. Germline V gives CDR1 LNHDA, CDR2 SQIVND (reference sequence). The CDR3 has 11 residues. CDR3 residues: CASSNLNEQFF. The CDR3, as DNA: TGTGCCAGTAGCAATCTGAATGAGCAGTTCTTC.

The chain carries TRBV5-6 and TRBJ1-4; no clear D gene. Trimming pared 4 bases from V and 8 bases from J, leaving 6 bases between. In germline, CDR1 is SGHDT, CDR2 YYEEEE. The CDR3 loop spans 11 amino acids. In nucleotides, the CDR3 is TGTGCCAGCAGCGTCGGGGAAAAACTGTTTTTT. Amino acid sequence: CASSVGEKLFF.

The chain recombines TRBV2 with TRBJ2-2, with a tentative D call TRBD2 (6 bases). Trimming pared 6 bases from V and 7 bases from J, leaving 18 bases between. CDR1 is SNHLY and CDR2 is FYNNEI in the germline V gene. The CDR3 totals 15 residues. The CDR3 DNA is TGTGCCAGCAGCCCTACCCCCGGGGGTGTCGGGGAGCTGTTTTTT. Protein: CASSPTPGGVGELFF.

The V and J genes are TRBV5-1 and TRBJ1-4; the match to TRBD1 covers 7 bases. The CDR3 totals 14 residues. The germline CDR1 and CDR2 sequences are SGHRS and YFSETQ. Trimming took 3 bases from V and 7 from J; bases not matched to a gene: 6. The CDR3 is CASSSDRVGEKLFF. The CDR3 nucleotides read TGCGCCAGCAGCTCCGACAGGGTTGGTGAAAAACTGTTTTTT. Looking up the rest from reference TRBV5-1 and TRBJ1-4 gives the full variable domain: KAGVTQTPRYLIKTRGQQVTLSCSPISGHRSVSWYQQTPGQGLQFLFEYFSETQRNKGNFPGRFSGRQFSNSRSEMNVSTLELGDSALYLCASSSDRVGEKLFFGSGTQLSVL.

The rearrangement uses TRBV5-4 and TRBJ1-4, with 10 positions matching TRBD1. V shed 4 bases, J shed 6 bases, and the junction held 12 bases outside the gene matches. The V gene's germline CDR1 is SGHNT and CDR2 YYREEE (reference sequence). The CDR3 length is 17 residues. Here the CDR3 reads CASSRTGGGFTHEKLFF. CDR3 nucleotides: TGTGCCAGCAGCCGGACAGGGGGAGGCTTCACGCATGAAAAACTGTTTTTT.

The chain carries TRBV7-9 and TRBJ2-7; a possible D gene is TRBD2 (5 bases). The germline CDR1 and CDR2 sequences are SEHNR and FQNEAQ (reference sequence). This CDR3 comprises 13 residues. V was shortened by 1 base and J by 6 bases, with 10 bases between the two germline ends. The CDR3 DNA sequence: TGTGCCAGCAGCTTAGACCGGAGCGGCGAGCAGTACTTC. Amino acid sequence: CASSLDRSGEQYF.

CDR3 protein: CSVGAGARETQYF. The CDR3 DNA reads as TGCAGCGTTGGGGCGGGAGCTCGAGAGACCCAGTACTTC. The V and J genes are TRBV29-1 and TRBJ2-5; 7 positions agree with TRBD2. CDR1 and CDR2 from the germline V gene are SQVTM and ANQGSEA. This CDR3 spans 13 amino acids. Unmatched junction bases numbered 6, after V lost 4 bases and J lost 4 bases.

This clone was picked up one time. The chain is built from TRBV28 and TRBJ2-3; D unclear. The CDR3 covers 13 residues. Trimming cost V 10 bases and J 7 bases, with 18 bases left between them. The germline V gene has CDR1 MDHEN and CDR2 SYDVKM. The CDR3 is CATTGPRVNTQYF. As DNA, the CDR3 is TGTGCCACAACGGGCCCTAGGGTGAATACGCAGTATTTT.

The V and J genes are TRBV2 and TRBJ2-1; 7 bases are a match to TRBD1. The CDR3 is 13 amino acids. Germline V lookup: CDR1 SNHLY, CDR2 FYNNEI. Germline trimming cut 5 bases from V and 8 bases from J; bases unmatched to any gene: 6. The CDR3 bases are TGTGCCAGCAGTCGACAGGGTTTCTATGAGCAGTTCTTC. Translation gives CASSRQGFYEQFF.

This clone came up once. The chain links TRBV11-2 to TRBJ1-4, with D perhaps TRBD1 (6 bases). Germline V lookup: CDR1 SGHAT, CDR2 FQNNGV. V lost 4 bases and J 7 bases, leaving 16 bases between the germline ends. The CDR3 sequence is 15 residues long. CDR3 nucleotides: TGTGCCAGCAGCTCCCAGGGGAGGGCGGGTGAAAAACTGTTTTTT. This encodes CASSSQGRAGEKLFF.

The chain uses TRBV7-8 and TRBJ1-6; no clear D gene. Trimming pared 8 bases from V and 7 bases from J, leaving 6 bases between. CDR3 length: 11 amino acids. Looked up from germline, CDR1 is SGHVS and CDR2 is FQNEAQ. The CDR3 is CASGRNSPLHF. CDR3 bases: TGTGCCAGCGGTAGAAATTCACCCCTCCACTTT. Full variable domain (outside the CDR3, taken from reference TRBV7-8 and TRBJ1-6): GAGVSQSPRYKVAKRGQDVALRCDPISGHVSLFWYQQALGQGPEFLTYFQNEAQLDKSGLPSDRFFAERPEGSVSTLKIQRTQQEDSAVYLCASGRNSPLHFGNGTRLTVT.

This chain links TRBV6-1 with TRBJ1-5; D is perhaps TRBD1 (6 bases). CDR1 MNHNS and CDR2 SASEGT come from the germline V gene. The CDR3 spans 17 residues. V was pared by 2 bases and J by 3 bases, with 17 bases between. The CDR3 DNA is TGTGCCAGCAGTGAATATGGTGAGGGGGTAATCAATCAGCCCCAGCATTTT. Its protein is CASSEYGEGVINQPQHF.

The DNA of the CDR3 is TGTGCCAGCAGTTCTTCCGGGACAGATAACTATGGCTACACCTTC. Its translation is CASSSSGTDNYGYTF. J is TRBJ1-2 and V is TRBV28, with 7 bases aligning to TRBD1. The germline gives CDR1 MDHEN, CDR2 SYDVKM. Trimming removed 4 bases from V and 1 base from J; junction bases left unmatched: 6. CDR3 length: 15 residues.

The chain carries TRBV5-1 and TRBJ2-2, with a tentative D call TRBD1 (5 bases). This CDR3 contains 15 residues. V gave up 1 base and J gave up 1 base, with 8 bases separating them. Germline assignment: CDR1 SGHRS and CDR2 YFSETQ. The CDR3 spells CASSLRGENTGELFF. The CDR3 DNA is TGCGCCAGCAGCTTGAGGGGCGAGAACACCGGGGAGCTGTTTTTT.

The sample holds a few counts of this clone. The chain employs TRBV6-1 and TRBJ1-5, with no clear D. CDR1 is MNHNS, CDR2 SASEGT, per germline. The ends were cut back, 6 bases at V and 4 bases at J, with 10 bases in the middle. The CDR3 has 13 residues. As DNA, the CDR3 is TGTGCCAGCAGGCAGGATGGAAATCAGCCCCAGCATTTT. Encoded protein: CASRQDGNQPQHF.

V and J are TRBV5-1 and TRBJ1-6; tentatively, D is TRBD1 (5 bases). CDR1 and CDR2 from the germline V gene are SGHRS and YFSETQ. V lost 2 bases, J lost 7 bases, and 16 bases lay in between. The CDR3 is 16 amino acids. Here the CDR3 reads CASSLAGGELNSPLHF. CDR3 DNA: TGCGCCAGCAGCTTAGCGGGGGGGGAACTAAATTCACCCCTCCACTTT.

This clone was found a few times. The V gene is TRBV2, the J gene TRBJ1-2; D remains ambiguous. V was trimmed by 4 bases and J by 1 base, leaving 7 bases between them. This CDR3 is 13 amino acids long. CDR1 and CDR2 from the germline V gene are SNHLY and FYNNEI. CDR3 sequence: CASSVNRNYGYTF. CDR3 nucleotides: TGTGCCAGCAGTGTTAACCGTAACTATGGCTACACCTTC.

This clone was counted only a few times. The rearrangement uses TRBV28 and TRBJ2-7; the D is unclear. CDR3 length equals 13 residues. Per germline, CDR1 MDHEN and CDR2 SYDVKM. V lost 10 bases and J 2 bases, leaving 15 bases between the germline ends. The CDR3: CATATSAAYEQYF. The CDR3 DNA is TGTGCCACCGCCACATCTGCCGCCTACGAGCAGTACTTC.

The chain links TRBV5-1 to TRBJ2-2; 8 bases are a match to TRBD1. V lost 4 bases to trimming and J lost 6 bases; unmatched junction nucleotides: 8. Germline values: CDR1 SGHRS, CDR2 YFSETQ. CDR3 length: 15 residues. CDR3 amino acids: CASSPEPDRAGELFF. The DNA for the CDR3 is TGCGCCAGCAGCCCTGAGCCGGACAGGGCCGGGGAGCTGTTTTTT.

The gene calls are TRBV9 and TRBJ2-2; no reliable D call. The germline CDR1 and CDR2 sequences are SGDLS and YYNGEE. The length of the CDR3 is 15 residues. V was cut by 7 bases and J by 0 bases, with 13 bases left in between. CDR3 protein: CASRAVLANTGELFF. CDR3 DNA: TGTGCCAGCCGGGCCGTCTTGGCGAACACCGGGGAGCTGTTTTTT.